The rows below give T cell receptor beta chains drawn from one sample of a study of blood T cell repertoires in COVID-19. Data came from immunoSEQ multiplex PCR; TCRdb stores just in-frame clones and leaves some out. The data contain 55,000 to 80,000 clones, around four fifths of them seen just once; the ten biggest clones take up roughly 20%. Source material: peripheral blood. The receptors shown here come from an elderly woman with active or convalescent COVID-19. Each CDR3 is given without its conserved first and last residue.

CDR3: ASSSLSSTDTQY; V: TRBV5-1
CDR3: AISRDSTYEQY; V: TRBV10-3
CDR3: ASARGTEAF; V: TRBV25-1
CDR3: ATSDEQGMSYT; V: TRBV24-1
CDR3: ASSDSRSFDFFGYT; V: TRBV19
CDR3: ASSLEVGQGKTEAF; V: TRBV5-1
CDR3: ASSERVSSYEQY; V: TRBV18
CDR3: ASSSAGVDTQY; V: TRBV6-5
CDR3: ASSIGGQGGQPQH; V: TRBV19
CDR3: ASRLALGGYNYGYT; V: TRBV5-1
CDR3: ASTRTGGDYGYT; V: TRBV11-2
CDR3: ASSLGTGGNQPQH; V: TRBV5-1
CDR3: ASRRERQPINYGYT; V: TRBV6-6
CDR3: ASSLDIRDREASNEKLF; V: TRBV11-3
CDR3: ASRENTEAF; V: TRBV10-2
CDR3: ASTTQGVHNEKLF; V: TRBV5-4
CDR3: ASSPRSGIGYT; V: TRBV3-1/TRBV3-2
CDR3: ASMETAQRYGYT; V: TRBV19
CDR3: ASSPDRGNQPQH; V: TRBV7-9
CDR3: ASSQEGFGELYGYT; V: TRBV4-1
CDR3: ASSLRSGAVGYGYT; V: TRBV5-4
CDR3: ASSHARTAISYNEQF; V: TRBV4-1
CDR3: ASSGQGPRNEQY; V: TRBV5-1
CDR3: ASSHDRGEETQY; V: TRBV5-4
CDR3: ASTGGDTRLYEQY; V: TRBV6-5